This T cell receptor (beta chain) was sequenced in a study of cytomegalovirus exposure and HLA in healthy donors. Overall study: Tens of millions of unique TCRs from HLA-typed donors were held in an early data release. Notes on the study in general: The classifier reportedly diagnosed cytomegalovirus status with high sensitivity and specificity.

The PCR had 60 Vbeta and 13 Jbeta primers. Some clones are missing from TCRdb's copy, which holds only in-frame ones; the method was immunoSEQ multiplex PCR. This repertoire shows approximately 160,000 clones, 70% to 90% found once; its top ten account for roughly 5%. Germline values: CDR1 LNHDA, CDR2 SQIVND (reference sequence). After removal of 5 bases from V and 4 bases from J, the junction contained 2 bases not matched to a gene. The CDR3 extends over 13 amino acids. Regarding this clone: The antigen is unknown.

The sequence was obtained from a girl aged 10-17 years in good health and CMV-seropositive. V gene TRBV19 combines with J gene TRBJ1-3; TRBD1 matches at 7 bases. Sequencing was done on a sample of PBMCs. The CDR3 region has the DNA TGTGCCAGTAGTGCGGGACAGGGAAACACCATATATTTT. Encoded protein: CASSAGQGNTIYF.